This T cell receptor beta chain stems from a study of control samples from healthy donors and cancer patients. Here immunoSEQ multiplex PCR was the method, and the copy in TCRdb shows in-frame clones only, minus some. The table has approximately 79,000 clones, around nine tenths seen once. Trimming at V came to 3 bases and at J to 7 bases, leaving 4 bases not matched to a gene. The germline gives CDR1 SGHKS, CDR2 YYEKEE (reference sequence). CDR3 length: 13 amino acids. The sample taken for sequencing was blood. The chain carries TRBV5-5 and TRBJ1-2; the match to TRBD1 covers 9 bases. The sequence was obtained from a man aged 50 or older in good health. The CDR3 DNA reads as TGTGCCAGCAGCTGGACAGGGGATGGTGGCTACACCTTC. Residues: CASSWTGDGGYTF.